The rows below give T cell receptor beta chains drawn from one sample of a study of blood T cell repertoires in COVID-19. Only in-frame clones appear in the TCRdb table, and some are missing; sequencing was by immunoSEQ multiplex PCR. The sample includes about 310,000 clones, about 91% seen only once; the top ten take roughly a tenth. Sequenced: PBMCs or T cells enriched from blood (not recorded which). These TCRs come from a woman in her 40s who had recovered from COVID-19. CDR3s include the opening cysteine and the closing phenylalanine or tryptophan. Each record gives: J gene, clone size, D gene, V gene, CDR3 protein, CDR3 DNA. A D gene is named only where the DNA matches it firmly. Expanded clones are given a class, and other clones once, few, many or no size at all.

j_gene: TRBJ2-7; abundance: NA; d_gene: NA; v_gene: TRBV28; CDR3aa: CASLAPGVSYEQYF; CDR3nt: TGTGCCAGCCTGGCGCCGGGGGTATCCTACGAGCAGTACTTC
j_gene: TRBJ1-2; abundance: NA; d_gene: TRBD1; v_gene: TRBV5-6; CDR3aa: CASSLTGTGYGYTF; CDR3nt: TGTGCCAGCAGCTTGACCGGGACAGGGTATGGCTACACCTTC
j_gene: TRBJ1-1; abundance: NA; d_gene: NA; v_gene: TRBV5-4; CDR3aa: CASSWTGTSKAFF; CDR3nt: TGTGCCAGCAGCTGGACCGGGACATCCAAAGCTTTCTTT
j_gene: TRBJ1-5; abundance: NA; d_gene: TRBD1; v_gene: TRBV30; CDR3aa: CAWSPGTGGFDQPQHF; CDR3nt: TGTGCCTGGAGTCCCGGGACAGGGGGCTTTGATCAGCCCCAGCATTTT
j_gene: TRBJ1-1; abundance: NA; d_gene: TRBD1; v_gene: TRBV19; CDR3aa: CASSNPDRFTEAFF; CDR3nt: TGTGCCAGTAGTAACCCGGACAGGTTCACTGAAGCTTTCTTT
j_gene: TRBJ2-2; abundance: NA; d_gene: TRBD2; v_gene: TRBV5-1; CDR3aa: CASSTNLGLAGEGELFF; CDR3nt: TGCGCCAGCAGTACCAACCTGGGACTAGCGGGAGAGGGAGAGCTGTTTTTT
j_gene: TRBJ2-7; abundance: once; d_gene: TRBD2; v_gene: TRBV10-3; CDR3aa: CAISEPGLAGSSYEQYF; CDR3nt: TGTGCCATCAGTGAGCCTGGGCTAGCGGGATCCTCCTACGAGCAGTACTTC
j_gene: TRBJ1-4; abundance: once; d_gene: NA; v_gene: TRBV19; CDR3aa: CASSTAGGSNEKLFF; CDR3nt: TGTGCCAGTAGTACGGCTGGGGGGTCTAATGAAAAACTGTTTTTT
j_gene: TRBJ1-1; abundance: NA; d_gene: TRBD1; v_gene: TRBV27; CDR3aa: CASSRGGSDTEAFF; CDR3nt: TGTGCCAGCAGTCGAGGGGGCTCCGACACTGAAGCTTTCTTT
j_gene: TRBJ1-2; abundance: NA; d_gene: TRBD1; v_gene: TRBV5-1; CDR3aa: CASSRDRESYGYTF; CDR3nt: TGCGCCAGCAGTCGGGACAGGGAGAGCTATGGCTACACCTTC
j_gene: TRBJ2-7; abundance: NA; d_gene: TRBD1; v_gene: TRBV4-1; CDR3aa: CASSQGQGNYEQYF; CDR3nt: TGCGCCAGCAGCCAAGGACAGGGGAACTACGAGCAGTACTTC
j_gene: TRBJ1-2; abundance: NA; d_gene: NA; v_gene: TRBV6-1; CDR3aa: CASSEPDYWGYTF; CDR3nt: TGTGCCAGCAGTGAACCTGATTACTGGGGCTACACCTTC
j_gene: TRBJ2-2; abundance: NA; d_gene: TRBD2; v_gene: TRBV6-2/TRBV6-3; CDR3aa: CASSYEGLAGGDTGELFF; CDR3nt: TGTGCCAGCAGTTACGAAGGACTAGCGGGGGGCGACACCGGGGAGCTGTTTTTT
j_gene: TRBJ1-6; abundance: few; d_gene: NA; v_gene: TRBV7-2; CDR3aa: CASSPQYGRSGSPLHF; CDR3nt: TGTGCCAGCAGCCCCCAATACGGCCGTAGCGGTTCACCCCTCCACTTT
j_gene: TRBJ1-2; abundance: NA; d_gene: NA; v_gene: TRBV9; CDR3aa: CASSAGGRAQSGYTF; CDR3nt: TGTGCCAGCAGCGCCGGCGGGCGGGCCCAAAGTGGCTACACCTTC
j_gene: TRBJ1-2; abundance: NA; d_gene: NA; v_gene: TRBV19; CDR3aa: CASSIDPGGNYGYTF; CDR3nt: TGTGCCAGTAGTATAGACCCGGGGGGCAACTATGGCTACACCTTC
j_gene: TRBJ1-5; abundance: NA; d_gene: NA; v_gene: TRBV9; CDR3aa: CASSVYPGANPQHF; CDR3nt: TGTGCCAGCAGCGTATATCCAGGGGCTAATCCCCAGCATTTT
j_gene: TRBJ1-4; abundance: few; d_gene: TRBD1; v_gene: TRBV2; CDR3aa: CASSSVPQGAANEKLFF; CDR3nt: TGTGCCAGCAGTTCGGTTCCCCAGGGGGCGGCTAATGAAAAACTGTTTTTT
j_gene: TRBJ1-1; abundance: NA; d_gene: NA; v_gene: TRBV7-2; CDR3aa: CASSLEGAEAFF; CDR3nt: TGTGCCAGCAGCTTAGAGGGAGCTGAAGCTTTCTTT
j_gene: TRBJ2-1; abundance: once; d_gene: TRBD1; v_gene: TRBV5-4; CDR3aa: CASSTGTGLNEQFF; CDR3nt: TGTGCCAGCAGTACCGGGACAGGGTTAAATGAGCAGTTCTTC
j_gene: TRBJ2-7; abundance: NA; d_gene: TRBD2; v_gene: TRBV7-8; CDR3aa: CASSLRGGEGYEQYF; CDR3nt: TGTGCCAGCAGCCTACGCGGGGGGGAAGGTTACGAGCAGTACTTC
j_gene: TRBJ1-1; abundance: NA; d_gene: NA; v_gene: TRBV28; CDR3aa: CASTMNTEAFF; CDR3nt: TGTGCCAGTACAATGAACACTGAAGCTTTCTTT
j_gene: TRBJ2-1; abundance: NA; d_gene: TRBD1; v_gene: TRBV27; CDR3aa: CASSTRDRGGTDYNEQFF; CDR3nt: TGTGCCAGCAGTACCCGGGACAGGGGGGGAACTGACTACAATGAGCAGTTCTTC
j_gene: TRBJ1-1; abundance: NA; d_gene: TRBD1; v_gene: TRBV7-8; CDR3aa: CASSQRDRGNTEAFF; CDR3nt: TGTGCCAGCAGCCAACGGGACAGGGGGAACACTGAAGCTTTCTTT
j_gene: TRBJ2-5; abundance: once; d_gene: NA; v_gene: TRBV19; CDR3aa: CASSMYGSQETQYF; CDR3nt: TGTGCCAGTAGTATGTACGGTTCCCAAGAGACCCAGTACTTC
j_gene: TRBJ1-6; abundance: NA; d_gene: TRBD1; v_gene: TRBV25-1; CDR3aa: CASSEYGTGFYSPLHF; CDR3nt: TGTGCCAGCAGTGAATATGGGACAGGGTTCTATTCACCCCTCCACTTT
j_gene: TRBJ1-2; abundance: NA; d_gene: TRBD1; v_gene: TRBV30; CDR3aa: CAWSASSQGAWDGYTF; CDR3nt: TGTGCCTGGAGTGCCTCCTCCCAGGGGGCTTGGGATGGCTACACCTTC
j_gene: TRBJ2-7; abundance: once; d_gene: TRBD2; v_gene: TRBV13; CDR3aa: CASSPQLAGPREQYF; CDR3nt: TGTGCCAGCAGCCCACAGCTAGCGGGGCCCAGGGAGCAGTACTTC